These 18 T cell receptor beta chains were all obtained from the same sample, sequenced in a study of T cell changes during pregnancy in multiple sclerosis (dated by TCRdb to between 2017 and 2020). The library was prepared using the immunoSEQ multiplex PCR assay. Drawn from immuneACCESS, this table holds only the in-frame rearrangements with V and J called that TCRdb kept. Clones are partly lost; checked studies trace under half to an unresolved V gene and leave the rest unexplained. In all, the sample holds tens of thousands of clones, and more than 80% of those were seen once. Approximately 0.97% of the sample goes to the ten largest clones. The sample here was peripheral blood, taken in the first trimester of pregnancy. These receptors originate from a female donor in good health, enrolled as a control in a pregnancy study.

This chain links TRBV5-1 with TRBJ1-1; D unresolved. With 4 bases removed from V and 1 base from J, the gap between germline ends came to 11 bases. CDR1 SGHRS and CDR2 YFSETQ come from the germline V gene. This CDR3 spans 14 amino acids. The CDR3 sequence is CASSLDSSNTEAFF. In DNA form, the CDR3 reads TGCGCCAGCAGCCTAGACTCCTCGAACACTGAAGCTTTCTTT.

The DNA for the CDR3 is TGCAGCGTTGAACGGACTAGCGGGAGAGAGACCCAGTACTTC. Residues: CSVERTSGRETQYF. V is TRBV29-1 and J is TRBJ2-5, with 13 nucleotides matching TRBD2. The ends lost 2 bases at V and 4 bases at J; junction bases unmatched: 1. This CDR3 has 14 residues. Germline V lookup: CDR1 SQVTM, CDR2 ANQGSEA.

The chain's CDR3 is CASSQDEADLYNEQFF. As DNA, the CDR3 is TGCGCCAGCAGCCAAGATGAGGCAGATCTTTACAATGAGCAGTTCTTC. The chain carries TRBV4-1 and TRBJ2-1, with no clear D. Trimming shortened V by 0 bases and J by 4 bases, and 13 bases separated the two germline ends. This CDR3 contains 16 residues. The germline V gene has CDR1 MGHRA and CDR2 YSYEKL.

The V call is TRBV18, the J call TRBJ2-1, with 7 bases that match TRBD2. Trimming removed 6 bases from V and 0 bases from J; junction bases left unmatched: 5. Germline V gene sequence: CDR1 KGHSH, CDR2 LQKENI. CDR3 length: 15 amino acids. The CDR3 sequence: CASSSGAISYNEQFF. The CDR3 DNA sequence: TGTGCCAGCTCCAGCGGGGCAATCTCCTACAATGAGCAGTTCTTC. The full variable domain, in which reference TRBV18 and TRBJ2-1 provide the parts outside the CDR3, is NAGVMQNPRHLVRRRGQEARLRCSPMKGHSHVYWYRQLPEEGLKFMVYLQKENIIDESGMPKERFSAEFPKEGPSILRIQQVVRGDSAAYFCASSSGAISYNEQFFGPGTRLTVL.

V gene TRBV18 combines with J gene TRBJ1-3, with TRBD1 matching over 10 bases. V lost 5 bases and J lost 2; bases outside the gene matches: 3. Germline V CDR1 and CDR2: KGHSH, LQKENI. This CDR3 is built from 15 residues. CDR3 residues: CASSRGTGAGNTIYF. The CDR3, as DNA: TGTGCCAGCTCAAGAGGGACAGGGGCTGGAAACACCATATATTTT.

The V call is TRBV14, the J call TRBJ2-1, with D perhaps TRBD2 (5 bases). CDR3 size: 13 residues. From germline, CDR1 is SGHDN and CDR2 FVKESK. The V end lost 10 bases, the J end lost 8 bases, and 18 bases lay between the germline ends. CDR3 DNA: TGTGCCACCAGACCAGTTAGCGTCGATGAGCAGTTCTTC. Its protein product is CATRPVSVDEQFF.

V and J are TRBV7-9 and TRBJ1-2, with 7 bases fitting TRBD1. V trimming: 0 bases; J trimming: 6 bases; junction bases outside the gene matches: 1. This CDR3 region has 13 residues. Germline V lookup: CDR1 SEHNR, CDR2 FQNEAQ (reference sequence). CDR3 loop: CASSLAGGDGYTF. DNA of the CDR3: TGTGCCAGCAGCTTAGCAGGGGGCGATGGCTACACCTTC.

The gene calls are TRBV7-9 and TRBJ1-5; D unresolved. Germline CDR1 reads SEHNR; CDR2 reads FQNEAQ (reference sequence). Trimming shortened V by 5 bases and J by 3 bases, and 8 bases separated the two germline ends. CDR3 length: 13 residues. The chain's CDR3 is CASSGTNNQPQHF. As DNA, the CDR3 is TGTGCCAGCAGCGGCACAAACAATCAGCCCCAGCATTTT.

The chain employs TRBV19 and TRBJ2-3, with D maybe TRBD2 (6 bases). The length of the CDR3 is 15 residues. In germline, CDR1 is LNHDA, CDR2 SQIVND (reference sequence). The V and J ends lost 3 bases and 2 bases respectively, with 12 bases between them. The CDR3 sequence is CASSMFGRYTDTQYF. The CDR3 bases are TGTGCCAGTAGTATGTTCGGGAGATACACAGATACGCAGTATTTT. Full variable domain (missing parts from reference TRBV19 and TRBJ2-3): DGGITQSPKYLFRKEGQNVTLSCEQNLNHDAMYWYRQDPGQGLRLIYYSQIVNDFQKGDIAEGYSVSREKKESFPLTVTSAQKNPTAFYLCASSMFGRYTDTQYFGPGTRLTVL.

The J gene is TRBJ2-1, the V gene TRBV5-1, with D perhaps TRBD1 (5 bases). Trimming pared 4 bases from V and 7 bases from J, leaving 12 bases between. CDR1 is SGHRS and CDR2 is YFSETQ in the germline V gene. CDR3 length: 13 residues. This chain's CDR3 is CASSLRQPNEQFF. As DNA, the CDR3 is TGCGCCAGCAGCCTTCGACAGCCTAATGAGCAGTTCTTC.

The chain couples TRBV7-8 to TRBJ2-1, with 10 bases identical to TRBD2. The CDR3 sequence is 17 residues long. V dropped 3 bases and J dropped 1; count of bases not matched to a gene: 6. Germline values: CDR1 SGHVS, CDR2 FQNEAQ. The CDR3 region has the DNA TGTGCCAGCAGCTTTAGTCCTAGCGGGAGTTCCTACAATGAGCAGTTCTTC. Its translation is CASSFSPSGSSYNEQFF.

The chain has TRBV4-2 and TRBJ2-7; D unclear. Germline values: CDR1 LGHNA, CDR2 YNFKEQ. This CDR3 has 14 amino acids. Trimming pared 0 bases from V and 1 base from J, leaving 7 bases between. DNA for the CDR3: TGTGCCAGCAGCCAAGATTACGGTTCCTACGAGCAGTACTTC. Protein sequence: CASSQDYGSYEQYF.

CDR3 DNA sequence: TGTGCCAGCAGGTCTGGACAGCCGTTCTACGAGCAGTACTTC. Translation gives CASRSGQPFYEQYF. The V gene is TRBV6-5, the J gene TRBJ2-7, with a tentative D call TRBD1 (6 bases). Germline CDR1 reads MNHEY; CDR2 reads SVGAGI. This CDR3 is built from 14 residues. Trimming stripped 6 bases from V and 3 bases from J, with 15 bases between.

The V gene is TRBV5-1, the J gene TRBJ2-7; 11 positions agree with TRBD1. The germline gives CDR1 SGHRS, CDR2 YFSETQ. V trimming: 0 bases; J trimming: 3 bases; junction bases outside the gene matches: 2. The CDR3 extends over 15 amino acids. The DNA of the CDR3 is TGCGCCAGCAGCTTGGCTGGGACAGGGGGCTACGAGCAGTACTTC. Its translation is CASSLAGTGGYEQYF.

The chain employs TRBV5-4 and TRBJ1-4; D remains ambiguous. Germline V lookup: CDR1 SGHNT, CDR2 YYREEE (reference sequence). The ends were cut back, 3 bases at V and 8 bases at J, with 14 bases in the middle. The CDR3 is 14 amino acids. The CDR3 loop reads CASSWRGGNEKLFF. The CDR3 DNA reads as TGTGCCAGCAGCTGGCGGGGAGGGAACGAAAAACTGTTTTTT.

The J gene is TRBJ2-7, the V gene TRBV6-1; 9 bases agree with TRBD1. Germline loops: CDR1 MNHNS, CDR2 SASEGT. V lost 2 bases and J lost 1; bases outside the gene matches: 6. The CDR3 sequence is 16 residues long. CDR3 in DNA: TGTGCCAGCAGTGAACCTCGGGACAGGGTATCCTACGAGCAGTACTTC. Encoded protein: CASSEPRDRVSYEQYF.

The chain recombines TRBV9 with TRBJ2-7, with TRBD2 matching 8 bases. Germline CDR1 is SGDLS and CDR2 is YYNGEE. The CDR3 consists of 16 residues. V lost 0 bases, J lost 5 bases, and 10 bases stayed unmatched. The CDR3 region has the DNA TGTGCCAGCAGCGTAGGTCCCAGCGGGAGCTTTCACGAGCAGTACTTC. This translates into CASSVGPSGSFHEQYF. Together with reference TRBV9 and TRBJ2-7, the CDR3 gives the full variable domain: DSGVTQTPKHLITATGQRVTLRCSPRSGDLSVYWYQQSLDQGLQFLIQYYNGEERAKGNILERFSAQQFPDLHSELNLSSLELGDSALYFCASSVGPSGSFHEQYFGPGTRLTVT.

The chain's CDR3 is CASRDGQDSYEQYF. CDR3 DNA sequence: TGTGCCAGCAGGGATGGACAGGACTCCTACGAGCAGTACTTC. The chain carries TRBV28 and TRBJ2-7; 7 bases map to TRBD1. J lost 0 bases, V lost 6 bases, and 5 bases had no gene match. Germline CDR1 MDHEN, CDR2 SYDVKM. The CDR3 runs to 14 residues.